The rows below give T cell receptor beta chains drawn from one sample of a study of blood T cell repertoires in COVID-19. Repertoires were generated with immunoSEQ multiplex PCR, while TCRdb's copy carries only in-frame clones and drops some. The table lists 330,000 or so clones, roughly 87% of them singletons. Material: peripheral blood. These receptors were obtained from a man between 25 and 39 years old with COVID-19, enrolled during active disease. Both conserved end residues are part of each CDR3. Fields, in order: clone size, D gene, V gene, J gene, CDR3 protein, CDR3 DNA. D genes are given only for firm matches. Clone size is stated in some rows and not others, as once, few, many or a class when expanded.

NA	TRBD2	TRBV5-4	TRBJ2-3	CASSSLAGGVDTQYF	TGTGCCAGCAGCTCCCTAGCGGGGGGAGTAGATACGCAGTATTTT
NA	TRBD1	TRBV15	TRBJ1-1	CATSRRDRTEAFF	TGTGCCACCAGCAGGAGGGACAGGACTGAAGCTTTCTTT
once	TRBD1	TRBV6-1	TRBJ2-7	CASSEVGTGWEQYF	TGTGCCAGCAGTGAAGTCGGGACAGGCTGGGAGCAGTACTTC
NA	NA	TRBV19	TRBJ1-4	CASSTGGTNEKLFF	TGTGCCAGTAGTACAGGAGGGACTAATGAAAAACTGTTTTTT
NA	TRBD2	TRBV27	TRBJ2-7	CASRRTSGRALDEQYF	TGTGCCAGCAGACGCACTAGCGGGAGGGCCTTAGACGAGCAGTACTTC
NA	TRBD1	TRBV30	TRBJ2-5	CAWSSGTGGRETQYF	TGTGCCTGGAGTTCGGGGACAGGGGGGCGAGAGACCCAGTACTTC
NA	NA	TRBV28	TRBJ2-7	CASRKGGGAYSYEQYF	TGTGCCAGCCGTAAAGGGGGTGGGGCCTACTCCTACGAGCAGTACTTC
NA	TRBD1	TRBV4-3	TRBJ1-2	CASSQEQGSGYTF	TGCGCCAGCAGCCAAGAACAGGGGTCGGGCTACACCTTC
NA	NA	TRBV6-6	TRBJ2-7	CASSYKGNDEQYF	TGTGCCAGCAGTTATAAGGGGAACGACGAGCAGTACTTC
NA	TRBD2	TRBV5-4	TRBJ2-2	CASSDWTSGSSGELFF	TGTGCCAGCAGCGACTGGACTAGCGGGAGTTCAGGGGAGCTGTTTTTT
NA	TRBD2	TRBV3-1/TRBV3-2	TRBJ2-7	CASSQDRLAGRLLLNYEQYF	TGTGCCAGCAGCCAAGATAGGCTAGCGGGGAGACTACTGCTTAACTACGAGCAGTACTTC
NA	TRBD2	TRBV30	TRBJ2-7	CAWSPYPQRGQYF	TGTGCCTGGAGTCCCTACCCCCAGCGGGGGCAGTACTTC
NA	TRBD2	TRBV5-1	TRBJ2-7	CASSSQTSGKSYEQYF	TGCGCCAGCAGCTCCCAGACTAGCGGGAAGTCCTACGAGCAGTACTTC
NA	TRBD2	TRBV9	TRBJ2-3	CASSSQAGPSDTQYF	TGTGCCAGCAGCTCTCAAGCGGGGCCTTCCGATACGCAGTATTTT
NA	NA	TRBV18	TRBJ2-5	CASSPPTVQTQYF	TGTGCCAGCTCACCACCGACAGTACAGACCCAGTACTTC